This entry lists 26 T cell receptor beta chains sequenced from one sample in a study of CD8+ T cells in alopecia areata. Reverse transcribed after extraction, RNA yielded cDNA as the sequencing template. Data came from immunoSEQ multiplex PCR; TCRdb stores just in-frame clones and leaves some out. The sample lists around 97,000 clones, under 90% seen once, with around 10% in the top ten. The treatment is: oral pan-JAK inhibitor, 5-10 mg twice daily. The material sequenced was CD8+ T cells sorted from blood, taken between weeks 30 and 35, from a patient treated with tofacitinib. These receptors were obtained from a human donor with alopecia areata.

The rearrangement links TRBV29-1 to TRBJ2-5; D gene uncertain. The germline V and J ends were trimmed by 1 base and 0 bases, with 6 bases remaining between them. Per the germline V gene, CDR1 is SQVTM and CDR2 is ANQGSEA. There are 13 residues in the CDR3. CDR3 protein: CSVEGQNQETQYF. The CDR3 DNA sequence: TGCAGCGTTGAAGGTCAGAACCAAGAGACCCAGTACTTC. Full variable domain (remainder filled in from reference TRBV29-1 and TRBJ2-5): SAVISQKPSRDICQRGTSLTIQCQVDSQVTMMFWYRQQPGQSLTLIATANQGSEATYESGFVIDKFPISRPNLTFSTLTVSNMSPEDSSIYLCSVEGQNQETQYFGPGTRLLVL.

This clone was picked up one time. J is TRBJ2-7 and V is TRBV2; 9 bases fit TRBD1. CDR1 is SNHLY and CDR2 is FYNNEI in the germline V gene. This CDR3 spans 18 amino acids. J gave up 3 bases and V 0 bases, and 12 bases lay outside the gene matches. CDR3 residues: CASSEARTQGAINYEQYF. CDR3 coding DNA: TGTGCCAGCAGTGAAGCGCGGACACAGGGGGCGATAAACTACGAGCAGTACTTC.

The rearrangement links TRBV25-1 to TRBJ2-2; D not resolved. V was cut by 10 bases and J by 3 bases, with 24 bases left in between. CDR1 is MGHDK, CDR2 SYGVNS, per germline. This CDR3 spans 17 amino acids. The chain's CDR3 is CATSKEQNIKYTGELFF. The DNA of the CDR3 is TGTGCCACCAGCAAGGAGCAAAATATAAAATACACCGGGGAGCTGTTTTTT. The variable domain in full, completed from reference TRBV25-1 and TRBJ2-2, reads EADIYQTPRYLVIGTGKKITLECSQTMGHDKMYWYQQDPGMELHLIHYSYGVNSTEKGDLSSESTVSRIRTEHFPLTLESARPSHTSQYLCATSKEQNIKYTGELFFGEGSRLTVL.

The chain recombines TRBV7-9 with TRBJ1-5; D is ambiguous. Trimming cost V 5 bases and J 5 bases, with 13 bases left between them. Germline V CDR1 and CDR2: SEHNR, FQNEAQ (reference sequence). The CDR3 length is 14 residues. CDR3 in amino acids: CASSPTASDQPQHF. The CDR3 DNA reads as TGTGCCAGCAGCCCGACGGCATCCGATCAGCCCCAGCATTTT.

This clone was detected a few times. The chain joins TRBV9 to TRBJ1-1; 7 nucleotides align to TRBD1. CDR3 length equals 16 residues. CDR1 is SGDLS, CDR2 YYNGEE, per germline. V shed 0 bases and J 0 bases; nucleotides not matched to a gene: 5. The CDR3 sequence is CASSVGDRPMNTEAFF. The CDR3, as DNA: TGTGCCAGCAGCGTAGGGGACAGACCGATGAACACTGAAGCTTTCTTT.

The CDR3 coding sequence is TGTGCCAGCAGTTTGTCCCCCGGGACAGGGGGGGATGAGCAGTTCTTC. The encoded protein is CASSLSPGTGGDEQFF. The chain carries TRBV7-9 and TRBJ2-1, with 11 bases identical to TRBD1. In germline, CDR1 is SEHNR, CDR2 FQNEAQ (reference sequence). The CDR3 sequence is 16 residues long. Unmatched junction bases numbered 12, after V lost 6 bases and J lost 8 bases. The whole variable domain, remainder taken from reference TRBV7-9 and TRBJ2-1, is DTGVSQNPRHKITKRGQNVTFRCDPISEHNRLYWYRQTLGQGPEFLTYFQNEAQLEKSRLLSDRFSAERPKGSFSTLEIQRTEQGDSAMYLCASSLSPGTGGDEQFFGPGTRLTVL.

The J gene is TRBJ2-1, the V gene TRBV19; the D is unclear. This CDR3 has 13 residues. CDR1 is LNHDA and CDR2 is SQIVND in the germline V gene (reference sequence). The V end lost 4 bases, the J end lost 4 bases, and 8 bases lay between the germline ends. The CDR3 DNA reads TGTGCCAGTAGTACCGACTCATACAATGAGCAGTTCTTC. Protein: CASSTDSYNEQFF.

The chain joins TRBV5-4 to TRBJ1-1; no clear D gene. V lost 5 bases and J lost 6, with 8 bases in between. The CDR3 has 11 amino acids. Per the germline V gene, CDR1 is SGHNT and CDR2 is YYREEE (reference sequence). The CDR3 sequence: CASRLGPEAFF. CDR3 sequence (DNA): TGTGCCAGCAGACTGGGCCCTGAAGCTTTCTTT.

To note about this clone: This specimen includes other DNA sequences encoding the same CDR3. The chain combines TRBV5-1 with TRBJ2-7; TRBD2 agrees at 11 bases. Trimming at V came to 2 bases and at J to 4 bases, leaving 5 bases not matched to a gene. The CDR3 has 15 amino acids. Germline V gene data show CDR1 as SGHRS and CDR2 as YFSETQ. The CDR3 reads CASSLGTSGSYEQYF. For the CDR3, the DNA is TGCGCCAGCAGCTTAGGAACTAGCGGGAGTTACGAGCAGTACTTC. The full variable domain, completed using reference TRBV5-1 and TRBJ2-7, is KAGVTQTPRYLIKTRGQQVTLSCSPISGHRSVSWYQQTPGQGLQFLFEYFSETQRNKGNFPGRFSGRQFSNSRSEMNVSTLELGDSALYLCASSLGTSGSYEQYFGPGTRLTVT.

This chain connects TRBV7-9 to TRBJ1-1; D remains unclear. Germline assignment: CDR1 SEHNR and CDR2 FQNEAQ (reference sequence). The CDR3 runs to 13 residues. With 7 bases removed from V and 5 bases from J, the gap between germline ends came to 14 bases. CDR3 coding DNA: TGTGCCAGCATTGACGTAACGGATACTGAAGCTTTCTTT. Residues: CASIDVTDTEAFF.

The chain carries TRBV5-1 and TRBJ2-3, with unresolved D. The germline V gene encodes CDR1 SGHRS and CDR2 YFSETQ. The CDR3 is 18 residues long. The V end was cut by 0 bases, the J end by 1 base, with 18 bases between. The DNA for the CDR3 is TGCGCCAGCAGCTTGGGGGTAGGCGGCCGGTTCGGCACAGATACGCAGTATTTT. This translates into CASSLGVGGRFGTDTQYF.

The chain carries TRBV9 and TRBJ2-7; D possibly corresponds to TRBD1 (6 bases). The CDR3 is 16 residues long. Between the trimmed V and J ends, which lost 4 bases and 4 bases, there was a span of 21 bases. Per the germline V gene, CDR1 is SGDLS and CDR2 is YYNGEE. DNA of the CDR3: TGTGCCAGCAGCCCCACCGCACGACAGGTAGATTACGAGCAGTACTTC. Encoded protein: CASSPTARQVDYEQYF.

CDR3 nucleotides: TGCAGCGCCCAGGAGATCAGTGTATACTATGGCTACACCTTC. This translates into CSAQEISVYYGYTF. This chain links TRBV29-1 with TRBJ1-2; D is ambiguous. CDR3 size: 14 residues. Germline lookup yields CDR1 SQVTM and CDR2 ANQGSEA. Trimming pared 7 bases from V and 3 bases from J, leaving 18 bases between. Looking up the rest from reference TRBV29-1 and TRBJ1-2 gives the full variable domain: SAVISQKPSRDICQRGTSLTIQCQVDSQVTMMFWYRQQPGQSLTLIATANQGSEATYESGFVIDKFPISRPNLTFSTLTVSNMSPEDSSIYLCSAQEISVYYGYTFGSGTRLTVV.

The CDR3 protein is CASRRDMSTGYTF. The DNA of the CDR3 is TGCGCCAGCAGGAGGGACATGTCTACTGGCTACACCTTC. The genes are TRBV5-1 and TRBJ1-2; D perhaps matches TRBD1 (6 bases). Deletions cut 5 bases from V and 7 bases from J, with 15 bases between. Germline V gene sequence: CDR1 SGHRS, CDR2 YFSETQ. The CDR3 totals 13 residues.

The rearrangement links TRBV7-8 to TRBJ2-1; TRBD2 matches 11 bases. The CDR3 is 15 residues long. The V gene's germline CDR1 is SGHVS and CDR2 FQNEAQ. The junction had 4 bases not matched to a gene; V was cut back by 4 bases and J by 5 bases. CDR3: CASSSGTSGNNEQFF. Here the CDR3 DNA reads TGTGCCAGCAGCTCCGGGACTAGCGGCAACAATGAGCAGTTCTTC.

The chain employs TRBV7-3 and TRBJ2-1; possibly TRBD1 for D (6 bases). Trimming cost V 5 bases and J 5 bases, with 10 bases left between them. The CDR3 is made up of 13 amino acids. Germline V gene lookup returns CDR1 SGHTA and CDR2 FQGTGA. The CDR3 spells CASSADSHNEQFF. Here the CDR3 DNA reads TGTGCCAGCAGCGCGGACAGTCACAATGAGCAGTTCTTC. Full variable domain (remainder filled in from reference TRBV7-3 and TRBJ2-1): GAGVSQTPSNKVTEKGKYVELRCDPISGHTALYWYRQSLGQGPEFLIYFQGTGAADDSGLPNDRFFAVRPEGSVSTLKIQRTERGDSAVYLCASSADSHNEQFFGPGTRLTVL.

This clone showed up just a few times. The sample holds other DNA sequences that translate to the same CDR3. The rearrangement joins TRBV7-9 to TRBJ2-1, with D tentatively TRBD1 or TRBD2 (6 bases each). The CDR3 is 13 residues long. Trimming stripped 6 bases from V and 8 bases from J, with 14 bases between. CDR1 SEHNR and CDR2 FQNEAQ come from the germline V gene (reference sequence). Here the CDR3 reads CASSPSGGDEQFF. As DNA, the CDR3 is TGTGCCAGCAGTCCTTCCGGGGGCGATGAGCAGTTCTTC.

The gene calls are TRBV29-1 and TRBJ1-3, with D possibly matching TRBD1 (5 bases). The CDR3 is made up of 12 amino acids. Trimming cost V 7 bases and J 3 bases, with 10 bases left between them. The germline V gene encodes CDR1 SQVTM and CDR2 ANQGSEA. The chain's CDR3 is CSAEGIGNTIYF. The DNA for the CDR3 is TGCAGCGCAGAGGGGATTGGAAACACCATATATTTT.

This clone was recorded only once. This chain uses TRBV9 with TRBJ2-1; D unclear. The CDR3 contains 12 residues. Germline V gives CDR1 SGDLS, CDR2 YYNGEE. V lost 1 base to trimming and J lost 7 bases, with 6 bases between them. In DNA, the CDR3 is TGTGCCAGCAGCGTAATTAGTAATGAGCAGTTCTTC. This sequence encodes CASSVISNEQFF.

The V gene is TRBV29-1, the J gene TRBJ2-5; TRBD2 is a possible D gene (6 bases). TRBJ2-7 explains the end of the DNA better; the J call may be wrong. CDR3 length: 14 amino acids. Germline CDR1 reads SQVTM; CDR2 reads ANQGSEA. The CDR3, as DNA: TGCAGCGTTCTCGGACGCCACGGGACTGACGAGCAGTACTTC. It translates to CSVLGRHGTDEQYF.

V usage is TRBV29-1 and J usage is TRBJ1-2; tentatively, D is TRBD1 (5 bases). CDR1 is SQVTM and CDR2 is ANQGSEA in the germline V gene. CDR3 length: 11 amino acids. Trimming removed 3 bases from V and 7 bases from J, with 9 bases in between. Written as DNA, the CDR3 is TGCAGCGTTGATCAGGGTTCTGGCTACACCTTC. Encoded protein: CSVDQGSGYTF.

The chain carries TRBV7-2 and TRBJ2-2; TRBD2 agrees at 7 bases. The J segment lost 1 base and the V segment lost 1 base, leaving 12 bases of the junction unmatched. CDR3 length: 19 amino acids. Germline V gene data show CDR1 as SGHTA and CDR2 as FQGNSA. The CDR3 reads CASSLGAGSGSLNTGELFF. CDR3 DNA: TGTGCCAGCAGCTTAGGGGCCGGTAGCGGGTCCCTGAACACCGGGGAGCTGTTTTTT.

The chain links TRBV19 to TRBJ2-7, with 9 bases lining up with TRBD2. This CDR3 has 15 residues. V shed 6 bases, J shed 3 bases, and the junction held 9 bases outside the gene matches. Germline-derived CDR1 and CDR2 are LNHDA and SQIVND (reference sequence). The CDR3 loop is CASSLNSGRVYEQYF. CDR3 DNA: TGTGCCAGTAGCCTCAATAGCGGGAGAGTCTACGAGCAGTACTTC.

This clone was seen only once. The chain joins TRBV6-1 to TRBJ2-7; 8 bases line up with TRBD1. CDR3 length: 13 amino acids. With 7 bases clipped from V and 3 bases from J, the junction kept 5 bases outside the gene matches. Germline V gives CDR1 MNHNS, CDR2 SASEGT. The CDR3 loop is CASNIQGVYEQYF. DNA of the CDR3: TGTGCCAGCAATATACAGGGGGTCTACGAGCAGTACTTC.

This clone was observed a few times. V is TRBV4-1 and J is TRBJ2-7, with D possibly called TRBD1 or TRBD2 (5 bases each). Looked up from germline, CDR1 is MGHRA and CDR2 is YSYEKL. The CDR3 runs to 15 residues. Trimming removed 3 bases from V and 6 bases from J, with 18 bases in between. CDR3 sequence (DNA): TGCGCCAGCAGCCACCCCGGGACCCGATTCGCCGAGCAGTACTTC. It translates to CASSHPGTRFAEQYF.

The chain carries TRBV30 and TRBJ2-5; D ambiguous. This CDR3 is 12 amino acids long. Trimming cost V 1 base and J 4 bases, with 7 bases left between them. CDR1 and CDR2 (germline): GTSNPN, SVGIG (reference sequence). CDR3 sequence: CAWSALGETQYF. The CDR3 coding sequence is TGTGCCTGGAGTGCCCTAGGAGAGACCCAGTACTTC. Looking up the rest from reference TRBV30 and TRBJ2-5 gives the full variable domain: SQTIHQWPATLVQPVGSPLSLECTVEGTSNPNLYWYRQAAGRGLQLLFYSVGIGQISSEVPQNLSASRPQDRQFILSSKKLLLSDSGFYLCAWSALGETQYFGPGTRLLVL.